The 22 T cell receptor beta chains given below trace back to one sample, sequenced in a study of blood T cells in healthy people across ages (dated by TCRdb to the mid-2010s). The receptor library was made with 5' RACE. Sequencer: Illumina HiSeq 2500. The second PCR ran for roughly 7 to 12 cycles and used a J-beta primer mix along with a sample-barcoded 5' primer. Using fastp trimming at Q25 and MiXCR clonotype assembly, TCRdb reanalyzed the public sequencing data and kept in-frame beta chains. Each entry merges the rows of one CDR3 protein and shows their most common DNA and genes. The sample table contains about 640,000 distinct CDR3 sequences; only one count was recorded for roughly 58% of them. The top ten hold more than 35% of the sample. Sequencing was done on a sample of blood. These receptors all stem from a man aged 55 to 70 in good health.

The chain joins TRBV5-1 to TRBJ2-1, with 12 positions matching TRBD2. After removal of 2 bases from V and 6 bases from J, the junction contained 3 bases not matched to a gene. This CDR3 is 15 amino acids long. Per germline, CDR1 SGHRS and CDR2 YFSETQ. The CDR3, as DNA: TGCGCCAGCAGCTTTCGGACTAGCGGGGCCAATGAGCAGTTCTTC. It encodes CASSFRTSGANEQFF.

This sequence joins TRBV28 and TRBJ1-1; D not certain. The germline V gene has CDR1 MDHEN and CDR2 SYDVKM. The CDR3 length is 11 residues. The germline V and J ends were trimmed by 8 bases and 2 bases, with 6 bases remaining between them. The CDR3 region has the DNA TGTGCCAGCCACTTAAACACTGAAGCTTTCTTT. This translates into CASHLNTEAFF.

The table lists this clonotype with a few counts. The rearrangement joins TRBV2 to TRBJ1-2, with 7 bases lining up with TRBD1. This CDR3 has 15 residues. Germline V gene lookup returns CDR1 SNHLY and CDR2 FYNNEI. V dropped 7 bases and J dropped 1; count of bases not matched to a gene: 9. The CDR3 region has the DNA TGTGCCAGCATCCTCACCGGGACAGTTAACTATGGCTACACCTTC. Encoded protein: CASILTGTVNYGYTF.

The chain joins TRBV5-6 to TRBJ1-1; D unclear. V lost 1 base, J lost 3 bases, and 13 bases lay in between. Germline V gene sequence: CDR1 SGHDT, CDR2 YYEEEE. The CDR3 is made up of 15 amino acids. The CDR3 DNA is TGTGCCAGCAGCTTGTGGCAGGTTTGGGACACTGAAGCTTTCTTT. This codes for CASSLWQVWDTEAFF.

As to this clonotype: The junction differs from germline at one of its ends, possibly a read error. The gene calls are TRBV7-9 and TRBJ1-2; the D is unclear. Per germline, CDR1 SEHNR and CDR2 FQNEAQ (reference sequence). There are 14 residues in the CDR3. DNA of the CDR3: TGTGCCAGCAGCTTAGCCGCGGGGAGCTATAGCTACACCTTC. Protein: CASSLAAGSYSYTF.

The V and J genes are TRBV9 and TRBJ2-7, with D possibly TRBD2 on 7 matching bases. The J call may be wrong; the DNA end is better matched by TRBJ2-5. Germline lookup yields CDR1 SGDLS and CDR2 YYNGEE. The CDR3 loop spans 17 amino acids. Written as DNA, the CDR3 is TGTGCCAGCAGCGTAGCGGTACGGGGAGGGGGTCCAGAGACCCAGTACTTC. Translating it yields CASSVAVRGGGPETQYF.

This clonotype came up a few times. This chain joins TRBV27 and TRBJ1-1, with D perhaps TRBD1 (5 bases). Germline V gene data show CDR1 as MNHEY and CDR2 as SMNVEV (reference sequence). V lost 6 bases to trimming and J lost 5 bases, with 16 bases between them. The CDR3 covers 14 residues. This chain's CDR3 is CASRESQGRTEAFF. CDR3 DNA: TGTGCCAGCAGAGAATCCCAGGGTCGGACTGAAGCTTTCTTT.

This clonotype has more than one count but fewer than ten. The chain carries TRBV5-1 and TRBJ2-3; 7 bases match TRBD2. The CDR3 runs to 14 residues. The germline CDR1 and CDR2 sequences are SGHRS and YFSETQ. V dropped 3 bases and J dropped 3; count of bases not matched to a gene: 4. The CDR3 loop reads CASSSGLETDTQYF. CDR3 DNA: TGCGCCAGCAGCTCCGGACTAGAAACAGATACGCAGTATTTT. Combining the CDR3 with reference TRBV5-1 and TRBJ2-3 gives the whole variable domain KAGVTQTPRYLIKTRGQQVTLSCSPISGHRSVSWYQQTPGQGLQFLFEYFSETQRNKGNFPGRFSGRQFSNSRSEMNVSTLELGDSALYLCASSSGLETDTQYFGPGTRLTVL.

CDR3 DNA sequence: TGTGCCAGCAGCCGAAATCAGGAGGAGCAGTTCTTC. This codes for CASSRNQEEQFF. V usage is TRBV3-1 and J usage is TRBJ2-1; D not certain. The V end lost 4 bases, the J end lost 10 bases, and 11 bases lay between the germline ends. The CDR3 runs to 12 residues. The germline gives CDR1 LGHDT, CDR2 YNNKEL (reference sequence).

A single count supports this clonotype. Germline is not matched at one junction end, which may reflect a read error. The chain employs TRBV6-1 and TRBJ2-1; no reliable D call. CDR1 is MNHNS, CDR2 SASEGT, per germline. This CDR3 region has 15 residues. In DNA, the CDR3 is TGTGCCTGCAGTGAACGGTGGGTCAGCAACAATGAGCAGTTCTTC. Translated: CACSERWVSNNEQFF.

A note on this clonotype: Its ends do not fully match the called genes, so a read error is possible. This chain joins TRBV9 and TRBJ1-2; 7 bases map to TRBD1. The CDR3 has 15 residues. Germline V gene data show CDR1 as SGDLS and CDR2 as YYNGEE. The CDR3: CASSEGQRANYGCTF. CDR3 DNA: TGTGCCAGCAGCGAGGGACAGAGAGCTAACTATGGCTGCACCTTC.

The CDR3, as DNA: TGCGCCAGCAGCCATCCACGACAGGGACGGACAGATACGCAGTATTTT. This translates into CASSHPRQGRTDTQYF. The J gene is TRBJ2-3, the V gene TRBV4-1, with TRBD1 identical over 7 bases. From germline, CDR1 is MGHRA and CDR2 YSYEKL. Germline trimming cut 3 bases from V and 3 bases from J; bases unmatched to any gene: 9. This CDR3 region has 16 residues.

This clonotype was observed once. The J gene is TRBJ2-1, the V gene TRBV7-9, with 9 bases lining up with TRBD2. Germline lookup yields CDR1 SEHNR and CDR2 FQNEAQ (reference sequence). After removal of 5 bases from V and 5 bases from J, the junction contained 7 bases not matched to a gene. This CDR3 is 15 amino acids long. As DNA, the CDR3 is TGTGCCAGCAGCATGGCAGCGGGGGGCCACAATGAGCAGTTCTTC. As protein: CASSMAAGGHNEQFF.

The CDR3 spells CASSFPASGTDTQYF. CDR3 DNA: TGTGCCAGCAGCTTTCCTGCTAGCGGCACAGATACGCAGTATTTT. The rearrangement links TRBV7-2 to TRBJ2-3; D may be TRBD2 (6 bases). The V gene lost 3 bases and the J gene lost 1 base, with 11 bases spanning the gap. The CDR3 sequence is 15 residues long. CDR1 and CDR2 from the germline V gene are SGHTA and FQGNSA.

As for this clonotype: A junction end diverges from the germline sequence, so it may reflect a read error. The rearrangement joins TRBV7-8 to TRBJ2-7; 9 bases fit TRBD1. From germline, CDR1 is SGHVS and CDR2 FQNEAQ. CDR3 length: 20 residues. The CDR3 DNA follows: TGTGCCAGCAGCTTAGGTTACCGGGACAGGGTTACCCCAGCATCCTACGGGCAGTACTTC. Its translation: CASSLGYRDRVTPASYGQYF. The full variable domain, completed using reference TRBV7-8 and TRBJ2-7, is GAGVSQSPRYKVAKRGQDVALRCDPISGHVSLFWYQQALGQGPEFLTYFQNEAQLDKSGLPSDRFFAERPEGSVSTLKIQRTQQEDSAVYLCASSLGYRDRVTPASYGQYFGPGTRLTVT.

The CDR3 DNA is TGTGCCAGCAGCTTGTTCTCTGCTCGGGAGACCCAGTACTTC. Protein sequence: CASSLFSARETQYF. The V gene is TRBV5-5, the J gene TRBJ2-5; D remains unclear. V lost 1 base to trimming and J lost 5 bases, with 12 bases between them. This CDR3 is built from 14 residues. The germline V gene has CDR1 SGHKS and CDR2 YYEKEE (reference sequence).

This clonotype showed up just once. The CDR3 reads CASSYSRAQETQYF. CDR3 sequence (DNA): TGTGCCAGCAGTTACTCGCGGGCACAAGAGACCCAGTACTTC. The chain combines TRBV6-5 with TRBJ2-5; possibly TRBD2 for D (5 bases). The V end lost 0 bases, the J end lost 2 bases, and 7 bases lay between the germline ends. There are 14 residues in the CDR3. CDR1 and CDR2 (germline): MNHEY, SVGAGI.

This clonotype was detected only a few times. The chain uses TRBV15 and TRBJ1-5, with 9 bases lining up with TRBD1. The CDR3 totals 19 residues. Germline loops: CDR1 LNHNV, CDR2 YYDKDF (reference sequence). The V and J ends lost 2 bases and 0 bases, in that order; junction bases with no gene match: 11. The CDR3, as DNA: TGTGCCACCAGCAGACTCCGGGACAGGGTTTATTATAGCAATCAGCCCCAGCATTTT. Translated, it gives CATSRLRDRVYYSNQPQHF.

This clonotype was seen a handful of times. The chain is built from TRBV7-6 and TRBJ2-3; 9 positions match TRBD2. In germline, CDR1 is SGHVS, CDR2 FNYEAQ. Unmatched junction bases numbered 12, after V lost 5 bases and J lost 0 bases. This CDR3 is built from 18 residues. Written as DNA, the CDR3 is TGTGCCAGCAGCCCCCTAGGGCGGGGGGGCTCAAGCACAGATACGCAGTATTTT. It specifies CASSPLGRGGSSTDTQYF.

V is TRBV7-2 and J is TRBJ2-2, with D uncertain. Trimming took 3 bases from V and 5 from J, leaving 4 bases between them. In germline, CDR1 is SGHTA, CDR2 FQGNSA. The CDR3 contains 12 residues. Here the CDR3 DNA reads TGTGCCAGCAGCTTCACAACCGGGGAGCTGTTTTTT. Residues: CASSFTTGELFF.

The chain employs TRBV12-3 or TRBV12-4 and TRBJ1-3; D may be TRBD1 (6 bases). The CDR3 is 14 amino acids. Trimming removed 6 bases from V and 4 bases from J, with 13 bases in between. The CDR3 loop reads CASRLTGSGNTIYF. The CDR3 nucleotides read TGTGCCAGCAGACTCACAGGGTCCGGAAACACCATATATTTT.

The chain uses TRBV12-3 or TRBV12-4 and TRBJ2-7; weak D call: TRBD1 (6 bases). The CDR3 loop spans 15 amino acids. The V and J ends lost 6 bases and 4 bases respectively, with 19 bases between them. For the CDR3, the DNA is TGTGCCAGCAGAGCTAACAGGGTCCCGTGGTACGAGCAGTACTTC. As protein: CASRANRVPWYEQYF.